This entry features one TCR beta chain sequence. In this sample, this clonotype turned up a few times. Its antigen is unknown. Per-base qualities were not stored, and no clone one base away is much larger. Genomic DNA extracted from peripheral blood, rather than sorted cells or RNA, was used as the source for amplification of TCR beta rearrangements. Using a mixed TRB-A/B primer pool, multiplex touch-down PCR amplified rearranged TRB sequences covering the V, D and J segments. Two consecutive PCR reactions with Phusion HS II polymerase added Illumina adapters and sample indices to the amplicons. Amplicons were gel-purified using the NucleoSpin Gel and PCR Clean-up kit and were subsequently checked with Qubit and an Agilent 2100 Bioanalyzer. Sequencing of libraries was carried out on an Illumina MiSeq in 600-cycle, single-indexed, paired-end runs. The authors' pipeline ran thus. TRB sequences were processed with MiXCR versions 2.12 and 3.0.5. Each unique CDR3 nucleotide sequence was treated as one clone, and only productive sequences with two or more reads were kept. Repertoire metrics included Shannon diversity, evenness, clonality (one minus evenness), and alpha-parameterized diversity profiles from alpha 0 to 5. The IGoR algorithm was used to calculate generation probabilities of clones in the paired pre- and post-chemotherapy samples. TCRdb cleaned the public reads at Q25 with fastp, built clones with MiXCR and kept in-frame beta chains. One record per CDR3 amino acid sequence lists the most common genes and DNA. The V and J calls, along with clone size, are taken from TCRdb and not from the paper's own processing. The sample contains more than 9,000 distinct CDR3 sequences, under 45% of them found a single time. Of the sample, approximately 1.8% is held by the ten largest clones.

These data come from a study of T cell repertoires in aging, cancer and after chemotherapy (dated by TCRdb to about 2019). In terms of the full investigation: Donors were distributed across six age groups ranging from 30 or younger to 70 or older, with at least three individuals included per group. Healthy donor control TCR repertoires were recorded over several months to years and showed clear clonal overlap across re-sampling. Several million TCR reads were contained in the full dataset. To examine immunoaging and T cell reconstitution after chemotherapy, the study profiled TCR beta repertoires in peripheral blood from healthy donors and cancer patients. Alongside fewer than 100 healthy donors serving as a reference group, the cohort included 200 to 250 cancer patients, of whom some 94 had hematological cancers and around 120 had solid cancers.

Here is what the overall study found, with its caveats: Compared with age-matched healthy donors, untreated patients with either hematological or solid cancers had significantly lower TCR diversity in the blood along with higher clonality. The authors noted that the repertoire data do not allow conclusions about immunological memory after chemotherapy. In healthy donors, the drop in TCR diversity with age came mainly from a loss of richness, whereas in cancer patients a loss of evenness also played a part. An increase in median generation probability over the chemotherapy interval was observed in both cancer cohorts, suggesting that the repertoire was reconstituted through rebound thymic output.

Sequenced material: blood. The sequence derives from a human donor in good health.

The CDR3 region has the sequence CSVGLTEETQYF. The nucleotide sequence is TGCAGCGTGGGACTTACAGAAGAGACCCAGTACTTC. Recombination joined TRBV29-1 with TRBJ2-5; the best D guess is TRBD2, with 6 bases matching. The CDR1 and CDR2 encoded by the germline V gene are SQVTM and ANQGSEA. The CDR3 measures 12 amino acids from cysteine to phenylalanine. The CDR3 DNA has 36 bases and is translated from base 1. The V and J ends are trimmed by 6 bases and 3 bases, leaving 11 bases between them.